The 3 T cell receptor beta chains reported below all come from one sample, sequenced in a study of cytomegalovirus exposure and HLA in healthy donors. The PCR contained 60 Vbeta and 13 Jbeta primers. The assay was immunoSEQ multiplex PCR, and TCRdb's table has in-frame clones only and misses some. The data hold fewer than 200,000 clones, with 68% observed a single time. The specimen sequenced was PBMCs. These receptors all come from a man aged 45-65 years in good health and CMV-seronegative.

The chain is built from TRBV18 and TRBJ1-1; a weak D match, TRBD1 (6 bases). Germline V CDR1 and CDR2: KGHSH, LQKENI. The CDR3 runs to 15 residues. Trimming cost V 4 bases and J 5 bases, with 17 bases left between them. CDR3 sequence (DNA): TGTGCCAGCTCACGACCCGGGACACTGGGGACTGAAGCTTTCTTT. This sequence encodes CASSRPGTLGTEAFF.

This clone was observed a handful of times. The CDR3 loop reads CASSEIGRGYEQYF. CDR3 nucleotide sequence: TGTGCCAGCAGTGAAATAGGCAGGGGGTACGAGCAGTACTTC. V gene TRBV6-1 combines with J gene TRBJ2-7; 7 bases fit TRBD1. The CDR3 has 14 residues. CDR1 is MNHNS, CDR2 SASEGT, per germline. V shed 2 bases and J 4 bases; nucleotides not matched to a gene: 5.

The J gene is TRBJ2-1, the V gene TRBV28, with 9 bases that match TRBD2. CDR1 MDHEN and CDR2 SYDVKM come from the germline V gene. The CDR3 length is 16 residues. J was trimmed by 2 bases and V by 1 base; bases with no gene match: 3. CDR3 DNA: TGTGCCAGCAGTTTATCAAAGCGGGGGGCCTACAATGAGCAGTTCTTC. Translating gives CASSLSKRGAYNEQFF. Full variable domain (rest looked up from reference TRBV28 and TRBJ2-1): DVKVTQSSRYLVKRTGEKVFLECVQDMDHENMFWYRQDPGLGLRLIYFSYDVKMKEKGDIPEGYSVSREKKERFSLILESASTNQTSMYLCASSLSKRGAYNEQFFGPGTRLTVL.